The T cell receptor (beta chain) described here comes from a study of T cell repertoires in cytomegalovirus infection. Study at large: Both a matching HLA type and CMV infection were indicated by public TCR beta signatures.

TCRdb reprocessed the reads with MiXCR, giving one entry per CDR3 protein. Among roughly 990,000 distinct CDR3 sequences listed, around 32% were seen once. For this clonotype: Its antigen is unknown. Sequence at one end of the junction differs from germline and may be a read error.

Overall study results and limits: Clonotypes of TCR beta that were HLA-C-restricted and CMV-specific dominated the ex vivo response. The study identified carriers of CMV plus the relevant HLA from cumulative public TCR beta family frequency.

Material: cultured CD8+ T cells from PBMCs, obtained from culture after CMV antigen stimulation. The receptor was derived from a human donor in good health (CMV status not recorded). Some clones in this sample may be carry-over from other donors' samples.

Written as DNA, the CDR3 is TGTGCTAGCAGCTTAGCGTCGGCGACAGGGGGCTCCTACAATGAGCAGTTCTTC. Translating it yields CASSLASATGGSYNEQFF. The chain has TRBV7-7 and TRBJ2-1; 9 nucleotides line up with TRBD1. The CDR3 loop spans 18 amino acids. Germline V lookup: CDR1 SSHAT, CDR2 FNYEAQ (reference sequence). The full variable domain, with the rest looked up from reference TRBV7-7 and TRBJ2-1, is GAGVSQSPRYKVTKRGQDVTLRCDPISSHATLYWYQQALGQGPEFLTYFNYEAQPDKSGLPSDRFSAERPEGSISTLTIQRTEQRDSAMYRCASSLASATGGSYNEQFFGPGTRLTVL.